The clone carrying this T cell receptor (beta chain) was counted ten times or more. As yet, its antigen is unknown. The data derive from a study of T cells after yellow fever vaccination. Whole-study findings and limits: Clonotypes shared by both compartments, CD4 and CD8, made up a small share.

One entry per CDR3 protein results from TCRdb running MiXCR on the 5' RACE reads. The sample consists of around 65,000 distinct CDR3 sequences, around 6.2% of them appearing once. The origin of this receptor is a man aged 18-30 years who received the YFV17D yellow fever vaccine. The sample here was CD4+ T cells sorted from PBMCs, taken more than 14 days after the first yellow fever vaccination.

The CDR3 reads CASSSLHEQFF. The CDR3 DNA reads as TGTGCCAGCAGTTCTCTCCATGAGCAGTTCTTC. The chain has TRBV12-3 or TRBV12-4 and TRBJ2-1, with unresolved D. The V gene lost 4 bases and the J gene lost 8 bases, with 6 bases spanning the gap. This CDR3 contains 11 residues.